The 9 T cell receptor beta chains reported below all come from one sample, sequenced in a study of T cell responses to AZD1222 COVID-19 vaccine. Assay: immunoSEQ multiplex PCR; the TCRdb copy retains only in-frame clones and omits some. Altogether 160,000 or so clones are present, around 85% being singletons, with the ten largest covering about 7%. Sequences were derived from peripheral blood, sampled after recovery from COVID-19. The receptors were sampled from an adult who had recovered from COVID-19.

This clone has only one observation. This rearrangement joins TRBV21-1 to TRBJ2-7; the DNA was not used to check the table's D call, TRBD2. TRBV21-1 is deemed a pseudogene. The CDR3 totals 16 residues. CDR3 residues: CASSKKRSGREYEQYF. In nucleotides, the CDR3 is TGTGCCAGCAGCAAAAAGAGGTCAGGGAGGGAATACGAGCAGTACTTC.

J is TRBJ2-7 and V is TRBV6-5, with TRBD2 matching 14 bases. V trimming: 4 bases; J trimming: 5 bases; junction bases outside the gene matches: 7. The CDR3 extends over 16 amino acids. Germline CDR1 MNHEY, CDR2 SVGAGI. The CDR3 loop reads CASSSWGLAGVHEQYF. CDR3 coding DNA: TGTGCCAGCAGTTCCTGGGGACTAGCGGGAGTCCACGAGCAGTACTTC.

The chain uses TRBV28 and TRBJ1-5; no definite D call. Trimming removed 5 bases from V and 1 base from J, with 12 bases in between. The V gene's germline CDR1 is MDHEN and CDR2 SYDVKM. This CDR3 contains 15 residues. In DNA form, the CDR3 reads TGTGCCAGCAGTCTAAGCGGTGGAAGCAATCAGCCCCAGCATTTT. Amino acids: CASSLSGGSNQPQHF.

The chain carries TRBV14 and TRBJ2-1, with a possible D match to TRBD2 (6 bases). This CDR3 comprises 16 residues. The V and J ends lost 3 bases and 4 bases respectively, with 16 bases between them. The germline V gene has CDR1 SGHDN and CDR2 FVKESK. CDR3 sequence: CASSQTGVVAYNEQFF. The CDR3, as DNA: TGTGCCAGCAGCCAGACGGGGGTAGTGGCTTACAATGAGCAGTTCTTC. Filled out from reference TRBV14 and TRBJ2-1, the complete variable domain reads EAGVTQFPSHSVIEKGQTVTLRCDPISGHDNLYWYRRVMGKEIKFLLHFVKESKQDESGMPNNRFLAERTGGTYSTLKVQPAELEDSGVYFCASSQTGVVAYNEQFFGPGTRLTVL.

The chain has TRBV6-1 and TRBJ1-3; 7 nucleotides align to TRBD1. The V gene's germline CDR1 is MNHNS and CDR2 SASEGT. With 1 base clipped from V and 4 bases from J, the junction kept 10 bases outside the gene matches. The CDR3 runs 17 residues. CDR3 bases: TGTGCCAGCAGTGAAGGTGGCGGCAGGGGGATCGGAAACACCATATATTTT. It encodes CASSEGGGRGIGNTIYF.

Here the CDR3 reads CASSQAPGGGQLAAPSTGELFF. The CDR3, as DNA: TGTGCCAGCAGCCAAGCCCCGGGCGGAGGCCAACTAGCGGCCCCGAGTACCGGGGAGCTGTTTTTT. The chain couples TRBV4-2 to TRBJ2-2, with 8 bases identical to TRBD2. The CDR3 covers 22 residues. Germline assignment: CDR1 LGHNA and CDR2 YNFKEQ. V gave up 1 base and J gave up 5 bases; unmatched junction bases: 24.

This chain connects TRBV20-1 to TRBJ2-2; D not certain. The germline V gene encodes CDR1 DFQATT and CDR2 SNEGSKA (reference sequence). The V end was cut by 7 bases, the J end by 3 bases, with 6 bases between. The CDR3 length is 11 residues. CDR3: CSGAHTGELFF. The CDR3 DNA sequence: TGCAGTGGGGCACACACCGGGGAGCTGTTTTTT.

The rearrangement uses TRBV27 and TRBJ2-5; D gene unclear. The CDR3 loop spans 12 amino acids. In germline, CDR1 is MNHEY, CDR2 SMNVEV (reference sequence). The V and J ends lost 0 bases and 4 bases respectively, with 3 bases between them. The CDR3 DNA is TGTGCCAGCAGTTTATCCGGAGAGACCCAGTACTTC. Protein sequence: CASSLSGETQYF.

This clone has only a few counts. This sequence joins TRBV5-1 and TRBJ2-2, with 12 bases fitting TRBD2. The CDR3 runs to 18 residues. After removal of 3 bases from V and 6 bases from J, the junction contained 12 bases not matched to a gene. Per germline, CDR1 SGHRS and CDR2 YFSETQ. The CDR3 spells CASSYTLAGGPEPGELFF. CDR3 in DNA: TGCGCCAGCAGCTACACCCTAGCGGGAGGGCCTGAGCCCGGGGAGCTGTTTTTT.